This passage covers 8 T cell receptor beta chains from one sample sequenced in a study of a mutant IDH1 vaccine in newly diagnosed glioma. Indicated time point: week 35, safety follow-up. Vaccination comprised doses that each held 300 ug of mutant IDH1 20-mer peptide, plus topical imiquimod. No cognate antigen is known for these TCRs. Sequencing used immunoSEQ multiplex PCR; TCRdb keeps in-frame clones, though not all of them. The repertoire has 50,000 to 70,000 clones, roughly nine tenths of them found once; the top ten carry roughly 1.5%. Sequencing was performed on PBMCs, taken from a glioma patient whose treatment included an IDH1 peptide vaccine. The receptors here all came from a man in his forties with glioma.

This chain connects TRBV10-3 to TRBJ2-3, with TRBD2 identical over 13 bases. In germline, CDR1 is ENHRY, CDR2 SYGVKD. V lost 2 bases to trimming and J lost 4 bases; unmatched junction nucleotides: 3. This CDR3 comprises 16 residues. CDR3 region: CAISERTSGSPDTQYF. The DNA of the CDR3 is TGTGCCATCAGTGAGCGGACTAGCGGGAGCCCAGATACGCAGTATTTT.

This chain connects TRBV5-5 to TRBJ2-7; the match to TRBD2 covers 7 bases. Germline V CDR1 and CDR2: SGHKS, YYEKEE (reference sequence). V lost 2 bases to trimming and J lost 4 bases; unmatched junction nucleotides: 6. This CDR3 is 14 amino acids long. For the CDR3, the DNA is TGTGCCAGCAGCTTTTATGGGGGGGAATACGAGCAGTACTTC. This translates into CASSFYGGEYEQYF.

The chain combines TRBV5-1 with TRBJ2-1; maybe TRBD2 (5 bases). Trimming removed 1 base at V and 4 bases at J, with 6 bases between. The germline gives CDR1 SGHRS, CDR2 YFSETQ. The CDR3 contains 13 residues. The CDR3 sequence is CASSLTSYNEQFF. CDR3 DNA sequence: TGCGCCAGCAGCTTGACTAGTTACAATGAGCAGTTCTTC.

The V gene is TRBV5-5, the J gene TRBJ2-5, with TRBD1 as a possible D gene (7 bases). The V end lost 2 bases, the J end lost 5 bases, and 13 bases lay between the germline ends. In germline, CDR1 is SGHKS, CDR2 YYEKEE (reference sequence). The CDR3 has 14 amino acids. The CDR3 loop reads CASSFAQGGETQYF. In DNA form, the CDR3 reads TGTGCCAGCAGCTTCGCCCAGGGGGGTGAGACCCAGTACTTC. Full variable domain (outside the CDR3, taken from reference TRBV5-5 and TRBJ2-5): DAGVTQSPTHLIKTRGQQVTLRCSPISGHKSVSWYQQVLGQGPQFIFQYYEKEERGRGNFPDRFSARQFPNYSSELNVNALLLGDSALYLCASSFAQGGETQYFGPGTRLLVL.

The chain carries TRBV2 and TRBJ2-7, with 12 positions matching TRBD1. J lost 7 bases, V lost 4 bases, and 5 bases had no gene match. Germline CDR1 and CDR2: SNHLY and FYNNEI. The CDR3 loop spans 14 amino acids. The CDR3 here is CASSVGQGAREQYF. CDR3 in DNA: TGTGCCAGCAGTGTGGGACAGGGGGCGCGGGAGCAGTACTTC.

In this sample, this clone turned up a few times. This chain connects TRBV2 to TRBJ2-2; either TRBD1 or TRBD2 may fit D (6 bases each). This CDR3 is 13 amino acids long. Trimming left V 8 bases short and J 6 bases short, with 13 bases between. Germline CDR1 reads SNHLY; CDR2 reads FYNNEI. The CDR3 region is CASGGGSAGELFF. The DNA of the CDR3 is TGTGCCAGCGGAGGGGGTAGCGCCGGGGAGCTGTTTTTT.

This rearrangement joins TRBV5-1 to TRBJ2-5; 8 bases fit TRBD2. The V gene's germline CDR1 is SGHRS and CDR2 YFSETQ. Trimming at V came to 4 bases and at J to 5 bases, leaving 10 bases not matched to a gene. This CDR3 region has 15 residues. Here the CDR3 DNA reads TGCGCCAGCAGCATCGCGCTAGCGGGTGGTGAGACCCAGTACTTC. It encodes CASSIALAGGETQYF.

V is TRBV5-1 and J is TRBJ2-3, with 11 bases fitting TRBD2. After removal of 2 bases from V and 5 bases from J, the junction contained 4 bases not matched to a gene. The CDR3 runs to 15 residues. Germline V gives CDR1 SGHRS, CDR2 YFSETQ. In nucleotides, the CDR3 is TGCGCCAGCAGCTTTCGACTAGCGGGGTTAGATACGCAGTATTTT. This codes for CASSFRLAGLDTQYF.